This T cell receptor (beta chain) was captured in a study of T cells in Graves' hyperthyroidism and ophthalmopathy. Isolation of PBMCs was performed on 8.5 to 10 ml fresh peripheral blood. The CDR3 is 17 amino acids. Trimming removed 0 bases at V and 4 bases at J, with 19 bases between. The germline V gene encodes CDR1 KGHSH and CDR2 LQKENI. This clonotype was seen a handful of times. No antigen is known for it. RNA transcripts served as the template for amplifying TCR beta CDR3 regions. HTBI primers drove first-round RT-PCR of the TCR CDR3. Each CDR3 protein gets one entry after TCRdb re-called the multiplex PCR reads with MiXCR. The sample contains more than 550,000 distinct CDR3 sequences, around 16% of which appear only once. Study results and limitations: It was a median roughly six months before onset that the model predicted ophthalmopathy.

This receptor was obtained from a man aged 50-60 years with Graves' hyperthyroidism. The rearrangement uses TRBV18 and TRBJ2-7; tentatively, D is TRBD1 (6 bases). The sequenced sample consisted of blood. This CDR3 reads CASSPPGGGHRTYEQYF. As DNA, the CDR3 is TGTGCCAGCTCACCACCTGGTGGGGGACACCGAACTTACGAGCAGTACTTC.